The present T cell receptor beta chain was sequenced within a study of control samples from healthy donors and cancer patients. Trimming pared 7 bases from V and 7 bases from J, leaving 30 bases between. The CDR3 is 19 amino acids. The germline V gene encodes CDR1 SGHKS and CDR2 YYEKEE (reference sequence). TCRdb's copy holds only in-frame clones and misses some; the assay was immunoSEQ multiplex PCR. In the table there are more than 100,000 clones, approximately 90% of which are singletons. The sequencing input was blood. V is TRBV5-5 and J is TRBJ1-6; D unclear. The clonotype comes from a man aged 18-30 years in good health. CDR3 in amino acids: CASRLDQASFLRSNSPLHF. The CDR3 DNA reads TGTGCCAGCCGACTCGACCAGGCCTCCTTTCTTCGGTCCAATTCACCCCTCCACTTT. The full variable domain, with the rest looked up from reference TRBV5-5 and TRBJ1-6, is DAGVTQSPTHLIKTRGQQVTLRCSPISGHKSVSWYQQVLGQGPQFIFQYYEKEERGRGNFPDRFSARQFPNYSSELNVNALLLGDSALYLCASRLDQASFLRSNSPLHFGNGTRLTVT.